These T cell receptor beta chains were read from a single sample in a study of PD-1 blockade in classical Hodgkin lymphoma. Generated by immunoSEQ multiplex PCR, the TCRdb table keeps only in-frame clones and is missing some. Counted here are fewer than 30,000 clones, around four fifths occurring once; the ten biggest clones make up under 25%. This sample comprised peripheral blood mononuclear cells (PBMCs), obtained before the second cycle of nivolumab. The receptors originated from a human donor with classical Hodgkin lymphoma. Both conserved end residues are part of each CDR3. The D gene is left open where the match is weak. A clone size is listed for some rows: how often the clone was seen (once, few, many), or a class if it is expanded.

size: few; J: TRBJ2-1; V: TRBV7-2; D: -; DNA: TGTGCCAGCAGCTTGGCCCTATTGAATGAGCAGTTCTTC; CDR3: CASSLALLNEQFF
size: -; J: TRBJ2-3; V: TRBV5-1; D: TRBD2; DNA: TGCGCCAGCAGCCCGGGACTAGCGGGGGGATTTGGCACAGATACGCAGTATTTT; CDR3: CASSPGLAGGFGTDTQYF
size: -; J: TRBJ2-3; V: TRBV10-2; D: TRBD2; DNA: TGCGCCAGCAGCCCCCCGGGGGGAACAGATACGCAGTATTTT; CDR3: CASSPPGGTDTQYF
size: -; J: TRBJ2-3; V: TRBV27; D: -; DNA: TGTGCCAGCAGTTTAGTCAGACCGACAGATACGCAGTATTTT; CDR3: CASSLVRPTDTQYF
size: -; J: TRBJ2-7; V: TRBV13; D: -; DNA: TGTGCCAGCAGCTTACTCCTACCTGGACTCTCGACCTACGAGCAGTACTTC; CDR3: CASSLLLPGLSTYEQYF
size: -; J: TRBJ1-2; V: TRBV7-2; D: -; DNA: TGTGCCAGCAGCTCAATGCCGGAGGGTCGCTATGGCTACACCTTC; CDR3: CASSSMPEGRYGYTF
size: -; J: TRBJ1-4; V: TRBV6-1; D: TRBD1; DNA: TGTGCCAGCAGTGAAGGGACAGGGGTTGAAAAACTGTTTTTT; CDR3: CASSEGTGVEKLFF
size: -; J: TRBJ1-6; V: TRBV4-3; D: TRBD1; DNA: TGCGCCAGCAGCCAAGGCGACAGGGTTAATTCACCCCTCCACTTT; CDR3: CASSQGDRVNSPLHF
size: -; J: TRBJ1-1; V: TRBV7-9; D: -; DNA: TGTGCCAGCAGCTTAGGATCAGGACGGGTGGGGGCTGAAGCTTTCTTT; CDR3: CASSLGSGRVGAEAFF
size: -; J: TRBJ1-6; V: TRBV10-1; D: -; DNA: TGCGCCAGCAGTGTTGCTTTCCGCCCAATTAAGACAGATAATTCACCCCTCCACTTT; CDR3: CASSVAFRPIKTDNSPLHF
size: few; J: TRBJ2-2; V: TRBV30; D: -; DNA: TGTGCCTGGGAAGGGGCCACCGGGGAGCTGTTTTTT; CDR3: CAWEGATGELFF
size: -; J: TRBJ1-1; V: TRBV19; D: -; DNA: TGTGCCAGTAGTCCCCCAAGGGGCCTTGTCGGGGGCGGGGAAGCTTTCTTT; CDR3: CASSPPRGLVGGGEAFF
size: -; J: TRBJ1-4; V: TRBV4-1; D: -; DNA: TGCGCCAGCAGCCAAGCCGTTCTCAATGAAAAACTGTTTTTT; CDR3: CASSQAVLNEKLFF
size: once; J: TRBJ2-1; V: TRBV19; D: -; DNA: TGTGCCAGTAGTCCACAAGAGGATGAGCAGTTCTTC; CDR3: CASSPQEDEQFF
size: -; J: TRBJ1-1; V: TRBV4-3; D: -; DNA: TGCGCCAGCAGCCAAGTGACGGGGCAGAACACTGAAGCTTTCTTT; CDR3: CASSQVTGQNTEAFF
size: -; J: TRBJ2-7; V: TRBV19; D: TRBD1; DNA: TGTGCCAGTAGTACCCGGGACAGAAGGTACGAGCAGTACTTC; CDR3: CASSTRDRRYEQYF
size: -; J: TRBJ2-5; V: TRBV27; D: -; DNA: TGTGCCAGCAGTAGACGGACACCTCAAGAGACCCAGTACTTC; CDR3: CASSRRTPQETQYF
size: -; J: TRBJ2-2; V: TRBV7-2; D: TRBD2; DNA: TGTGCCTCCGCGGGGGGGAGGGCCACCGGGGAGCTGTTTTTT; CDR3: CASAGGRATGELFF
size: -; J: TRBJ2-7; V: TRBV18; D: -; DNA: TGTGCCAGCTCACCCCCGAACCCGACGGGGGAGCAGTACTTC; CDR3: CASSPPNPTGEQYF
size: -; J: TRBJ1-2; V: TRBV4-2; D: -; DNA: TGTGCCAGCAGCCAACCCGGGGGGGTCTATGGCTACACCTTC; CDR3: CASSQPGGVYGYTF
size: -; J: TRBJ1-1; V: TRBV7-3; D: -; DNA: TGTGCCAGCAGCTCCGACTCGAACACTGAAGCTTTCTTT; CDR3: CASSSDSNTEAFF
size: few; J: TRBJ2-4; V: TRBV18; D: TRBD1; DNA: TGTGCCAGCTCACTACAGGGGGCCGGAGCCAAAAACATTCAGTACTTC; CDR3: CASSLQGAGAKNIQYF
size: -; J: TRBJ1-5; V: TRBV28; D: -; DNA: TGTGCCAGTTCGATAGGTGGCAATCAGCCCCAGCATTTT; CDR3: CASSIGGNQPQHF
size: few; J: TRBJ2-6; V: TRBV6-1; D: -; DNA: TGTGCCAGCGGGGTTGGGGCCAACGTCCTGACTTTC; CDR3: CASGVGANVLTF
size: -; J: TRBJ2-3; V: TRBV5-5; D: -; DNA: TGTGCCGCGGAGGGGGCAGATACGCAGTATTTT; CDR3: CAAEGADTQYF
size: -; J: TRBJ1-1; V: TRBV27; D: -; DNA: TGTGCCAGCAGTTTGCGGGGACTGAACACTGAAGCTTTCTTT; CDR3: CASSLRGLNTEAFF
size: -; J: TRBJ2-7; V: TRBV7-2; D: -; DNA: TGTGCCAGCAGCTTAGGGTCAAGGAAGGACGAGCAGTACTTC; CDR3: CASSLGSRKDEQYF
size: -; J: TRBJ2-1; V: TRBV4-2; D: -; DNA: TGTGCCAGCAGCCGAGCTGTTCCCGGTGAGCAGTTCTTC; CDR3: CASSRAVPGEQFF
size: -; J: TRBJ2-3; V: TRBV7-3; D: -; DNA: TGTGCCAGCAGCTTATTTCTCCCCCCGGATACGCAGTATTTT; CDR3: CASSLFLPPDTQYF
size: few; J: TRBJ2-1; V: TRBV14; D: TRBD2; DNA: TGTGCCAGCAGCCGGATGGGACTAGCGGGCTACAATGAGCAGTTCTTC; CDR3: CASSRMGLAGYNEQFF
size: -; J: TRBJ2-5; V: TRBV2; D: TRBD2; DNA: TGTGCCAGCGGGAGGACTAGCGGGGGGAAAGAGACCCAGTACTTC; CDR3: CASGRTSGGKETQYF
size: -; J: TRBJ1-3; V: TRBV11-3; D: -; DNA: TGTGCCAGCAGCTCCGGGGGGGCCGGCTCTGGAAACACCATATATTTT; CDR3: CASSSGGAGSGNTIYF
size: -; J: TRBJ2-2; V: TRBV19; D: -; DNA: TGTGCCAGTGCAAACAGTAACACCGGGGAGCTGTTTTTT; CDR3: CASANSNTGELFF
size: -; J: TRBJ2-7; V: TRBV21-1; D: -; DNA: TGTGCCAGCAGCAAAGTCCGATCCGGTCCCCCAGACTACGAGCAGTACTTC; CDR3: CASSKVRSGPPDYEQYF
size: medium-sized; J: TRBJ1-4; V: TRBV7-6; D: -; DNA: TGTGCCAGCAGCTTAGGGGGGACGCGGGAACTGTTTTTT; CDR3: CASSLGGTRELFF
size: once; J: TRBJ2-3; V: TRBV15; D: -; DNA: TGTGCCACCAGCAGAGAGGCAGATACGCAGTATTTT; CDR3: CATSREADTQYF
size: -; J: TRBJ2-2; V: TRBV4-3; D: TRBD1; DNA: TGCGCCAGCAGCCTTGGACAGGGGTACACCGGGGAGCTGTTTTTT; CDR3: CASSLGQGYTGELFF
size: few; J: TRBJ1-5; V: TRBV10-3; D: -; DNA: TGTGCCATCAGTGAGTTCGGACGGCAGAGCAATCAGCCCCAGCATTTT; CDR3: CAISEFGRQSNQPQHF
size: -; J: TRBJ1-6; V: TRBV4-3; D: -; DNA: TGCGCCAGCAGCCAAGACAATAATTCACCCCTCCACTTT; CDR3: CASSQDNNSPLHF
size: -; J: TRBJ2-1; V: TRBV28; D: -; DNA: TGTGCCAGCAGTTTGGGAGGTAGGGGTGAGCAGTTCTTC; CDR3: CASSLGGRGEQFF
size: -; J: TRBJ2-2; V: TRBV19; D: -; DNA: TGTGCCAGTAGTATATCCGGATTGAACACCGGGGAGCTGTTTTTT; CDR3: CASSISGLNTGELFF
size: -; J: TRBJ2-2; V: TRBV5-4; D: -; DNA: -; CDR3: CASSLRQGAPTPGSCFF
size: -; J: TRBJ2-5; V: TRBV7-2; D: TRBD2; DNA: TGTGCCAGCAGCTTAGTCGCTAGCGGGGGGGTGGAGACCCAGTACTTC; CDR3: CASSLVASGGVETQYF
size: -; J: TRBJ1-1; V: TRBV6-5; D: -; DNA: TGTGCCAGCAGTTCACGAGTGAACACTGAAGCTTTCTTT; CDR3: CASSSRVNTEAFF
size: -; J: TRBJ1-1; V: TRBV6-5; D: TRBD1; DNA: TGTGCCAGCAGTTACTCAGGGGGCCACACTGAAGCTTTCTTT; CDR3: CASSYSGGHTEAFF
size: -; J: TRBJ1-1; V: TRBV4-2; D: -; DNA: TGTGCCAGCAGCCTCGGGGCGACTGAAGCTTTCTTT; CDR3: CASSLGATEAFF
size: -; J: TRBJ2-6; V: TRBV11-1; D: -; DNA: TGTGCCAGCAGCAACGCTCGTGGGGCCAACGTCCTGACTTTC; CDR3: CASSNARGANVLTF
size: -; J: TRBJ1-2; V: TRBV4-1; D: -; DNA: TGCGCCAGCAGCCTTCCTACTATGGGCTACACCTTC; CDR3: CASSLPTMGYTF
size: -; J: TRBJ2-7; V: TRBV19; D: -; DNA: TGTGCCAGTAGCCGGGACTGGAGCTCCTACGAGCAGTACTTC; CDR3: CASSRDWSSYEQYF
size: -; J: TRBJ2-3; V: TRBV5-1; D: TRBD2; DNA: TGCGCCAGCAGCTTGGCCGTAGCGGGGGGTTCGGATACGCAGTATTTT; CDR3: CASSLAVAGGSDTQYF
size: few; J: TRBJ2-7; V: TRBV5-1; D: TRBD1; DNA: TGCGCCAGCAGCTTGACAGGGGAAGGTTACGAGCAGTACTTC; CDR3: CASSLTGEGYEQYF
size: -; J: TRBJ1-6; V: TRBV6-4; D: -; DNA: TGTGCCAGCAGGGACAGCTTCGATAATTCACCCCTCCACTTT; CDR3: CASRDSFDNSPLHF
size: -; J: TRBJ1-1; V: TRBV5-8; D: -; DNA: TGTGCCAGCAGCTTGGGGGTGGTTGAATTAAACACTGAAGCTTTCTTT; CDR3: CASSLGVVELNTEAFF
size: -; J: TRBJ1-4; V: TRBV7-9; D: -; DNA: TGTGCCAGCAGCGCCCAGGTTTTGAATGAAAAACTGTTTTTT; CDR3: CASSAQVLNEKLFF
size: -; J: TRBJ2-3; V: TRBV19; D: -; DNA: TGTGCCAGTAGTATCCCGGCGCAGGACGGCACAGATACGCAGTATTTT; CDR3: CASSIPAQDGTDTQYF